This T cell receptor (beta chain) was sequenced for a study of CD8 T cells in Susac syndrome. Trimming removed 5 bases at V and 5 bases at J, with 12 bases between. The CDR3 loop spans 14 amino acids. Germline V gene sequence: CDR1 SGHTA, CDR2 FQGNSA. RNA was extracted with the RNeasy kit, and a quantity of roughly 0.45 to 1 ug was reverse transcribed using random hexamers. An immunoSEQ multiplex PCR generated amplified TCR beta CDR3 products spanning 54 Vbeta and 13 Jbeta. TCRdb redid the calling of the immunoSEQ multiplex PCR reads with MiXCR, one entry per CDR3 protein. The sample records 210,000 or so distinct CDR3 sequences, less than 95% being singletons.

Material: CD4+ T cells from PBMCs. The V and J genes are TRBV7-2 and TRBJ2-2, with TRBD1 as a possible D gene (5 bases). The clonotype comes from a human donor with Susac syndrome. This CDR3 reads CASSRGSGTGELFF. DNA of the CDR3: TGTGCCAGCAGCAGGGGCAGTGGGACCGGGGAGCTGTTTTTT.